This TCR beta chain derives from a study of human T cells and chemical hapten exposure. Study-wide context: On roughly 2 cm by roughly 2 cm of upper inner arm skin, sensitization was performed with 2% DPC.

The CDR3 totals 11 residues. CDR1 is DFQATT and CDR2 is SNEGSKA in the germline V gene (reference sequence). Between the trimmed V and J ends, which lost 1 base and 2 bases, there was a span of 2 bases. In the library, unique molecular identifiers were attached to individual cDNA molecules. MiXCR, applied by TCRdb to the RACE reads, yields one record per CDR3 protein. The table has 100,000 to 150,000 distinct CDR3 sequences, about 13% seen once. This clonotype has just a few counts. Its cognate antigen is unknown. Study-wide results and limits: Sensitizing with DPC caused no change in TCRs above 1 in 1000 frequency. There was a positive correlation between PT1 expanded TCR counts and patch test score.

As for time point: patch test 1, 2 weeks after DPC sensitization. As to treatment: therapeutic diphenylcyclopropenone sensitization with weekly scalp DPC. The receptor's source is a man between 18 and 29 years old with alopecia areata. Some clones in this sample may be carry-over from other donors' samples. V and J are TRBV20-1 and TRBJ1-1, with no clear D. Specimen: whole blood, collected in connection with sensitization to the hapten diphenylcyclopropenone (DPC). The CDR3 DNA follows: TGCAGTGCTAGAGGAAACACTGAAGCTTTCTTT. The encoded protein is CSARGNTEAFF.